The clone carrying this TCR beta chain was detected only a few times. Its antigen remains unknown. A single record per CDR3 protein comes from TCRdb applying MiXCR to the 5' RACE reads. The table includes tens of thousands of distinct CDR3 sequences, 10% detected once. The entry originates in a study of early T cells in non-severe SARS-CoV-2 infection. General study points: VDJdb-based annotation leaned toward anti-spike CD8 responses and missed private and CD4 specificities.

Source: whole blood, taken at baseline. The source is an adult who was a healthcare worker with PCR-confirmed SARS-CoV-2 infection or an uninfected control (not recorded which).

The CDR3 region has the DNA TGTGCCAGCAGTTTAGGGGGGCAGGTGAAGCTGTTTTTT. Its translation is CASSLGGQVKLFF. The V gene is TRBV12-3 or TRBV12-4, the J gene TRBJ2-2; possible D gene TRBD1, 6 bases. Trimming removed 1 base from V and 12 bases from J, with 12 bases in between. This CDR3 has 13 residues.